The sequence of this T cell receptor (beta chain) was determined in a study of shared clonotypes between healthy human individuals. Turning to this clone: The antigen remains undetermined.

Study-wide results and limits: Clonotypes that were shared across four donors made up roughly 5% of naive CD4 clonotypes.

Naive-designated CD8 cells lacked CD45RO, were positively enriched for CCR7, and omitted terminally differentiated effector memory CD45RA+ cells. Every one of the donors was a Caucasian adult that lived in Nashville, Tennessee. The germline V gene encodes CDR1 SGHTA and CDR2 FQGNSA. This CDR3 is 12 amino acids long. Trimming left V 5 bases short and J 6 bases short, with 10 bases between. The deep-level immunoSEQ assay was used. Investigators spread the genomic DNA of each subset evenly over several immunoSEQ plates. Produced via immunoSEQ multiplex PCR; TCRdb's table is partial and in-frame only. This table has about 2.1 million clones, approximately 92% appearing once.

The sample consisted of naive CD8+ T cells from PBMCs. The gene calls are TRBV7-2 and TRBJ1-1; D gene uncertain. This receptor was identified in a man younger than 35 in good health. Some clones in this sample may be carry-over from other donors' samples. CDR3 sequence: CASSHRLSEAFF. For the CDR3, the DNA is TGTGCCAGCAGCCACCGGCTGTCTGAAGCTTTCTTT.